This T cell receptor beta chain is from a study of blood T cell repertoires in COVID-19. At the level of the study: Samples taken during acute and convalescent COVID-19 were collected in the United States, Italy and Spain. The analysed material was cDNA or gDNA that came from T cells, B-cell-depleted T cells, or PBMCs.

This clone was seen only a few times. Original processing notes: Counts of nucleated cells, estimated from reference gene primer amplification, were obtained. Assay used: immunoSEQ multiplex PCR; TCRdb lists only in-frame clones, some missing. That table supplies the V and J calls and clone size; D and trimming were determined from the DNA. This sample has tens of thousands of clones, with more than 75% found just once. The V gene's germline CDR1 is SGDLS and CDR2 YYNGEE. The CDR3 runs to 15 residues. Trimming took 5 bases from V and 7 from J; bases not matched to a gene: 7. The TCR comes from a human donor in a cohort sampled during active COVID-19. The specimen sequenced was peripheral blood. The V gene is TRBV9, the J gene TRBJ1-6; 9 nucleotides match TRBD1. The DNA of the CDR3 is TGTGCCAGCAGTGAACTACAGGGGGCGAATTCACCCCTCCACTTT. It yields the protein CASSELQGANSPLHF.